This T cell receptor (beta chain) was sequenced for a study of blood T cell repertoires in COVID-19. Study at large: From the United States, Italy and Spain came samples of acute and convalescent COVID-19. T cells, B-cell-depleted T cells, or PBMCs supplied cDNA or gDNA.

This clone was seen a single time. Per the authors' pipeline: For nucleated cells, counts were estimated from reference gene primer amplification. Data came from immunoSEQ multiplex PCR; TCRdb stores just in-frame clones and leaves some out. That table supplies the V and J calls and clone size; D and trimming were determined from the DNA. The sample carries 35,000 to 50,000 clones, 75% to 90% recorded once. Germline V gives CDR1 LGHDT, CDR2 YNNKEL (reference sequence). J lost 10 bases, V lost 4 bases, and 6 bases had no gene match. This CDR3 is 13 amino acids long. The TCR comes from a woman in her thirties or forties with acute or convalescent COVID-19. The sequencing input was peripheral blood. The rearrangement uses TRBV3-1 (or the pseudogene TRBV3-2) and TRBJ1-1; 10 bases align to TRBD1. The CDR3 DNA follows: TGTGCCAGCAGCCGAGGGACAGGGGTAGGAGCTTTCTTT. The encoded protein is CASSRGTGVGAFF.